These T cell receptor beta chains were read from a single sample in a study of a mutant IDH1 vaccine in newly diagnosed glioma. Method: immunoSEQ multiplex PCR; TCRdb's copy keeps in-frame clones and lacks some. The repertoire has under 80,000 clones, just over 85% of them found once; the top ten carry over 2.5%. The starting material was PBMCs, obtained from a glioma patient treated with radiotherapy, temozolomide or both. Receptor source: a man between 25 and 39 years old with glioma. Both conserved end residues are part of each CDR3. Each record gives: V gene, clone size, J gene, D gene, CDR3 DNA, CDR3 protein. The D gene is left open where the match is weak. The size of a clone is reported for some rows only, either as once, few or many, or as a class for expanded clones.

V gene: TRBV10-2; clone size: -; J gene: TRBJ2-2; D gene: -; CDR3 DNA: TGCGCCAGTCGACAGGTGGGCCCCGGGGAGCTGTTTTTT; CDR3 protein: CASRQVGPGELFF
V gene: TRBV18; clone size: -; J gene: TRBJ1-1; D gene: -; CDR3 DNA: TGTGCCAGCTCACCACAGGGTGGGACTGAAGCTTTCTTT; CDR3 protein: CASSPQGGTEAFF
V gene: TRBV19; clone size: -; J gene: TRBJ2-7; D gene: -; CDR3 DNA: TGTGCCAGTAGTATGACAAGCTCCTACGAGCAGTACTTC; CDR3 protein: CASSMTSSYEQYF
V gene: TRBV4-1; clone size: -; J gene: TRBJ1-6; D gene: TRBD1; CDR3 DNA: TGCGCCAGCAGACTATCGGGACAGGGCAATTCACCCCTCCACTTT; CDR3 protein: CASRLSGQGNSPLHF
V gene: TRBV19; clone size: -; J gene: TRBJ1-3; D gene: -; CDR3 DNA: TGTGCCAGTAGTATGTGGGGCCTTAACACCATATATTTT; CDR3 protein: CASSMWGLNTIYF
V gene: TRBV6-1; clone size: -; J gene: TRBJ2-2; D gene: -; CDR3 DNA: TGTGCCAGCAAGACAGGTTCCGGGGAGCTGTTTTTT; CDR3 protein: CASKTGSGELFF
V gene: TRBV6-6; clone size: -; J gene: TRBJ1-2; D gene: TRBD1; CDR3 DNA: TGTGCCAGCAGTTTCCCTCGAACAGGGGCTGATGGCTACACCTTC; CDR3 protein: CASSFPRTGADGYTF
V gene: TRBV28; clone size: few; J gene: TRBJ1-4; D gene: -; CDR3 DNA: TGTGCCAGCAGTTTGCCAGCCGAAAAACTGTTTTTT; CDR3 protein: CASSLPAEKLFF
V gene: TRBV5-1; clone size: -; J gene: TRBJ2-2; D gene: -; CDR3 DNA: TGCGCCAGCAGCTTGGTGGGACTCTACACCGGGGAGCTGTTTTTT; CDR3 protein: CASSLVGLYTGELFF
V gene: TRBV4-1; clone size: -; J gene: TRBJ2-2; D gene: TRBD1; CDR3 DNA: TGCGCCAGCAGCCAAGATCAGGGGGCCCGGACCGGGGAGCTGTTTTTT; CDR3 protein: CASSQDQGARTGELFF
V gene: TRBV18; clone size: -; J gene: TRBJ2-1; D gene: -; CDR3 DNA: TGTGCCAGCTCAATTCAGGTGGGTGATGAGCAGTTCTTC; CDR3 protein: CASSIQVGDEQFF